Each of the 6 T cell receptor beta chains below was sequenced from the same sample in a study of shared T cell receptors in the human thymus. Clones were sequenced by immunoSEQ multiplex PCR, and TCRdb holds only the in-frame ones, with some missing. Among 640,000 or so clones, 80% to 90% were seen once, and the ten largest hold roughly 0.0087%. The data were also submitted as part of a second study, on human thymus T cells.

Specimen: thymocytes. These receptors were collected from a boy under two years old with a congenital heart defect.

This clone has just one count. The chain has TRBV10-2 and TRBJ1-1, with 10 bases matching TRBD1. CDR3 length: 19 residues. Trimming took 4 bases from V and 1 from J; bases not matched to a gene: 15. Looked up from germline, CDR1 is WSHSY and CDR2 is SAAADI. In DNA, the CDR3 is TGCGCCAGCAGTGTCCCCCCTCCGGGACAGGGGAGGAGGAACACTGAAGCTTTCTTT. This encodes CASSVPPPGQGRRNTEAFF.

V and J are TRBV27 and TRBJ2-3; a possible D gene is TRBD2 (5 bases). Germline values: CDR1 MNHEY, CDR2 SMNVEV (reference sequence). The CDR3 runs to 14 residues. Deletions cut 2 bases from V and 0 bases from J, with 6 bases between. CDR3 sequence (DNA): TGTGCCAGCAGTTTACCGGGGAGCACAGATACGCAGTATTTT. Residues: CASSLPGSTDTQYF.

V usage is TRBV9 and J usage is TRBJ1-2, with 7 positions matching TRBD1. The trim removed 4 bases at V and 0 bases at J, leaving 6 bases unmatched. The CDR3 spans 15 residues. Per the germline V gene, CDR1 is SGDLS and CDR2 is YYNGEE. The CDR3 nucleotides are TGTGCCAGCAGCCCTGGGACAGACTCTAACTATGGCTACACCTTC. It codes for CASSPGTDSNYGYTF.

The genes are TRBV7-9 and TRBJ2-7; 11 bases are a match to TRBD1. CDR1 is SEHNR and CDR2 is FQNEAQ in the germline V gene (reference sequence). CDR3 length equals 13 residues. With V trimmed by 4 bases and J by 5 bases, 1 base remained unmatched. The CDR3 loop reads CASSWDRGNEQYF. The CDR3 DNA reads TGTGCCAGCAGCTGGGACAGGGGGAACGAGCAGTACTTC.

The chain combines TRBV6-5 with TRBJ2-7; D possibly corresponds to TRBD1 (6 bases). CDR1 MNHEY and CDR2 SVGAGI come from the germline V gene. V was trimmed by 5 bases and J by 6 bases, leaving 17 bases between them. The CDR3 is 14 amino acids. CDR3 nucleotide sequence: TGTGCCAGCAGTATTACGGGACATCCCTGCGAGCAGTACTTC. This sequence encodes CASSITGHPCEQYF.

The gene calls are TRBV13 and TRBJ2-3, with TRBD1 as a possible D gene (5 bases). Per germline, CDR1 PRHDT and CDR2 FYEKMQ (reference sequence). The V end was cut by 5 bases, the J end by 2 bases, with 14 bases between. This CDR3 has 15 residues. CDR3 nucleotide sequence: TGTGCCAGCAGCGCGACAGACATAGACACAGATACGCAGTATTTT. This codes for CASSATDIDTDTQYF.